This TCR beta chain was observed in a study of blood T cell repertoires in COVID-19. This CDR3 region has 13 residues. Trimming took 4 bases from V and 5 from J, leaving 11 bases between them. Germline V lookup: CDR1 SNHLY, CDR2 FYNNEI. Sequenced by immunoSEQ multiplex PCR; TCRdb stores in-frame clones only, minus some. The table records just under 300,000 clones, around 87% of them present only once. The sample taken for sequencing was peripheral blood. The V and J genes are TRBV2 and TRBJ1-2; D might be TRBD1 (5 bases). This TCR came from a man aged 65 to 79 with acute or convalescent COVID-19. The chain's CDR3 is CASSVGREYGYTF. CDR3 nucleotide sequence: TGTGCCAGCAGTGTCGGCAGGGAATATGGCTACACCTTC.